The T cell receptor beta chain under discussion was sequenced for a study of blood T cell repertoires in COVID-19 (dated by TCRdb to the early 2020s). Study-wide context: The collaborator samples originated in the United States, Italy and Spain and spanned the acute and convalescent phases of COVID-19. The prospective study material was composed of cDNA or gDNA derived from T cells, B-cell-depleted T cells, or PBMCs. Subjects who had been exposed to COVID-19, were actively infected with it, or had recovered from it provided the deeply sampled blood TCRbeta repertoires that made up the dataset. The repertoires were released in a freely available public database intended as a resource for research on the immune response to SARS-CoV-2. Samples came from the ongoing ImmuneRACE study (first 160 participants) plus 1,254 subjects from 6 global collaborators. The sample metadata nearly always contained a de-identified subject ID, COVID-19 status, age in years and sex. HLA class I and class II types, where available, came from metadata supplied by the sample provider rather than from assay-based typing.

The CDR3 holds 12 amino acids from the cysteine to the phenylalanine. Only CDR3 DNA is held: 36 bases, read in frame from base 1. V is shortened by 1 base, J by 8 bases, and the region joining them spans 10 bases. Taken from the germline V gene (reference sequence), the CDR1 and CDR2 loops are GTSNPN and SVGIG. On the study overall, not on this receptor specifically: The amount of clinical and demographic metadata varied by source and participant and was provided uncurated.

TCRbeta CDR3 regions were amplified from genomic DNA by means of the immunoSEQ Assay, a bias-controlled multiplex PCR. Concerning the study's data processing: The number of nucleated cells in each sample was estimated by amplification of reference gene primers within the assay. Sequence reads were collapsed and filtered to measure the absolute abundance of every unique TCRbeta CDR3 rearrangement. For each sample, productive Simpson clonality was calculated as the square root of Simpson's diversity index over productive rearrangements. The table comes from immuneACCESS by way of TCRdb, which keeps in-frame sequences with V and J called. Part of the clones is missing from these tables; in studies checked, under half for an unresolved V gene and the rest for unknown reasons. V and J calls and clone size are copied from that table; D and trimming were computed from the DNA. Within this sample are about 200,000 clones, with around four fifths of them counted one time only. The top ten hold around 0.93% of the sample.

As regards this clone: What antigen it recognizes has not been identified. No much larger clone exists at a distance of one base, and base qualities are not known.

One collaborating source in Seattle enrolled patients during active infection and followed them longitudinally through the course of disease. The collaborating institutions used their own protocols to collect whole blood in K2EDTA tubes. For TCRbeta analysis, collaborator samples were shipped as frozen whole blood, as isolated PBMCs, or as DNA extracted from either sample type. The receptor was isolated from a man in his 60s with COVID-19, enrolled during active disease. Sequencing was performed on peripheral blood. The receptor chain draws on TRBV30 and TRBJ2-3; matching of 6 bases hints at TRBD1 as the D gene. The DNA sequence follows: TGTGCCTGGAGTGCAGGGGCTGGTACGCAGTATTTT. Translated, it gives CAWSAGAGTQYF.